This TCR beta chain stems from a study of chemoradiotherapy in HPV16-positive cancers. Across the study: Candidate HPV-specific clones and shared TCR motifs came from a couple of HPV16-positive patients. Findings and limits, study-wide: HPV-specific T cells were functionally defined from only a couple of HPV16-positive patients. For HPV16-positive patients, expanding HPV-responsive T cells associated with longer recurrence-free survival. Candidate HPV-specific clones and E7-related TCR motifs grew in tumor during treatment.

As to this clone: The antigen is unknown.

Per the germline V gene, CDR1 is SGHRS and CDR2 is YFSETQ. Trimming at V came to 3 bases and at J to 8 bases, leaving 13 bases not matched to a gene. The CDR3 covers 15 residues. Using immunoSEQ multiplex PCR, the repertoire was profiled, and TCRdb retains in-frame clones only, with some absent. The data show over 10,000 clones, with about 91% seen just once and around a fifth held by the top ten. V gene TRBV5-1 combines with J gene TRBJ1-2, with 7 bases that match TRBD1. The input for sequencing was blood, taken from a patient who underwent chemoradiotherapy. The clonotype originates from a human donor with HPV-associated anogenital cancer. The CDR3 reads CASSSIGQARLGYTF. CDR3 DNA: TGCGCCAGCAGCTCCATCGGACAGGCGAGATTGGGCTACACCTTC.